This T cell receptor (beta chain) was sequenced in a study of blood T cell repertoires in COVID-19. TCRdb keeps only in-frame clones here, not all; method: immunoSEQ multiplex PCR. Here the sample spans over 60,000 clones, under 85% being singletons. This CDR3 region has 16 residues. Germline V gives CDR1 KGHSH, CDR2 LQKENI. Trimming took 0 bases from V and 9 from J; bases not matched to a gene: 9. The source is a man in his 60s with COVID-19, enrolled during active disease. V gene TRBV18 combines with J gene TRBJ2-1, with 9 bases fitting TRBD2. Material: peripheral blood. This chain's CDR3 is CASSPPRAGGQSEQFF. The CDR3, as DNA: TGTGCCAGCTCACCACCGCGAGCGGGAGGTCAAAGTGAGCAGTTCTTC.